What follows describes a single T cell receptor beta chain. Its antigen is undetermined. TCRdb passed the PCR reads through MiXCR, listing each CDR3 protein once. The sample contains approximately 680,000 distinct CDR3 sequences, 25% of which appear only once. Germline values: CDR1 SGHKS, CDR2 YYEKEE (reference sequence). V was shortened by 4 bases and J by 7 bases, with 9 bases between the two germline ends. This CDR3 has 11 amino acids. These data originate in a study of molecular identifiers for immune sequencing clone quantification. Study-level points and caveats: Spiked Jurkat TCR RNA from one cell was reportedly detectable among over 800,000 naive cells.

V is TRBV5-5 and J is TRBJ2-7; D ambiguous. Specimen: naive CD8+ T cells from blood, with Jurkat cell RNA spiked in. The subset was: FACS-sorted CD8+CD4-CCR7+CD45RA+ naive T cells. This receptor was taken from a human donor in good health. Some libraries in this study had Jurkat cell RNA spiked in. CDR3 residues: CASSVVLEQYF. The CDR3 DNA reads TGTGCCAGCAGCGTGGTTCTGGAGCAGTACTTC. The full variable domain, in which reference TRBV5-5 and TRBJ2-7 provide the parts outside the CDR3, is DAGVTQSPTHLIKTRGQQVTLRCSPISGHKSVSWYQQVLGQGPQFIFQYYEKEERGRGNFPDRFSARQFPNYSSELNVNALLLGDSALYLCASSVVLEQYFGPGTRLTVT.